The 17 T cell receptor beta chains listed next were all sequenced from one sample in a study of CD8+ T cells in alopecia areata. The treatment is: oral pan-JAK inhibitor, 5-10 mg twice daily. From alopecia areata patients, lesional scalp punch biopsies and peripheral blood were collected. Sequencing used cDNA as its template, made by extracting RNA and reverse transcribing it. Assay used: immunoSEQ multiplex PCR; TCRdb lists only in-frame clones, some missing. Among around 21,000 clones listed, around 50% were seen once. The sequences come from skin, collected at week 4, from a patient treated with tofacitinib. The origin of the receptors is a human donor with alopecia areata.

CDR3 sequence reads: CASSFSDRGAYEQYF. The CDR3, as DNA: TGTGCCAGCAGCTTTTCCGACAGGGGGGCCTACGAGCAGTACTTC. The gene calls are TRBV7-2 and TRBJ2-7, with 9 bases that match TRBD1. The CDR3 covers 15 residues. V lost 3 bases, J lost 2 bases, and 5 bases stayed unmatched. Per the germline V gene, CDR1 is SGHTA and CDR2 is FQGNSA.

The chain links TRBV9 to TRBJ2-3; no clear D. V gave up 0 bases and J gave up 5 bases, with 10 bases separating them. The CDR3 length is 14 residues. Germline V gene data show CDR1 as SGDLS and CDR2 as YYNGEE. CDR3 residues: CASSVATKQDTQYF. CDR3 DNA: TGTGCCAGCAGCGTAGCCACGAAGCAAGATACGCAGTATTTT.

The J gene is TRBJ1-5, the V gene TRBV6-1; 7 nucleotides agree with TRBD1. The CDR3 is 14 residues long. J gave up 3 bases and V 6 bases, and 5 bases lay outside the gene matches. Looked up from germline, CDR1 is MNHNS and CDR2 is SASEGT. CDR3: CASSVGQPNQPQHF. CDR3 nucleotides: TGTGCCAGCAGCGTGGGACAGCCCAATCAGCCCCAGCATTTT.

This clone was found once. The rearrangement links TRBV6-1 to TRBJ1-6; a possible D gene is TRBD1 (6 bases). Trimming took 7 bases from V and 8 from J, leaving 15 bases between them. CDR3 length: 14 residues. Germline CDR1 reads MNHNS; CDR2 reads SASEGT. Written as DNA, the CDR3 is TGTGCCAGCATCCTCGTACAGGGATATTCACCCCTCCACTTT. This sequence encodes CASILVQGYSPLHF.

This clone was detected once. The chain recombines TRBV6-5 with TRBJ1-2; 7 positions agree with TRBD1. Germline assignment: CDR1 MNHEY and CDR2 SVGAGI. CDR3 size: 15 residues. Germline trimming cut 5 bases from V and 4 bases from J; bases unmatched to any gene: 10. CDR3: CASSPPRGRSYGYTF. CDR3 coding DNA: TGTGCCAGCAGTCCCCCCAGGGGGAGGTCCTATGGCTACACCTTC.

CDR3 sequence (DNA): TGTGCCAGCAGCGTGGGACCTGTACTGGGTTACAATGAGCAGTTCTTC. Its protein product is CASSVGPVLGYNEQFF. J is TRBJ2-1 and V is TRBV9; D tentatively reads TRBD1 or TRBD2 (5 bases each). Germline-derived CDR1 and CDR2 are SGDLS and YYNGEE. V was shortened by 2 bases and J by 4 bases, with 16 bases between the two germline ends. The CDR3 has 16 residues.

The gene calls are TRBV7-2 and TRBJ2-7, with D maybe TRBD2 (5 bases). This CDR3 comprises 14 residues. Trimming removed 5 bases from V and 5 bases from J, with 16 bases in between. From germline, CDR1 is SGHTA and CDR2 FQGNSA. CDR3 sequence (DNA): TGTGCCAGCAGCCGCGGGTCGGTGGGTAACGAGCAGTACTTC. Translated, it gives CASSRGSVGNEQYF.

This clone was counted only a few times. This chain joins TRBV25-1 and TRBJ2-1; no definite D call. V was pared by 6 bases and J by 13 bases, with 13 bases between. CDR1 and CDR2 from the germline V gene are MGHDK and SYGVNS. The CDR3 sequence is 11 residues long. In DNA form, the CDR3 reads TGTGCCAGCAGATCGGTGATTGATCAGTTCTTC. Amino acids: CASRSVIDQFF.

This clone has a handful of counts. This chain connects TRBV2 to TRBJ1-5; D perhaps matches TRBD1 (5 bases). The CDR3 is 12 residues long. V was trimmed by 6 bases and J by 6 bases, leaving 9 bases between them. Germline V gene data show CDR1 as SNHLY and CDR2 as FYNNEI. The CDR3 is CASRGEGQPQHF. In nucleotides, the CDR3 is TGTGCCAGCAGAGGGGAGGGTCAGCCCCAGCATTTT.

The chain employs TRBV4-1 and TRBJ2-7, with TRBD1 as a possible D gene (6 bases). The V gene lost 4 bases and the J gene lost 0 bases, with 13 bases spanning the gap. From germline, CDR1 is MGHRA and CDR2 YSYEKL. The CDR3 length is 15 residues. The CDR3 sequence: CASSLRTAASYEQYF. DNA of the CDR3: TGCGCCAGCAGCCTACGGACAGCCGCCTCCTACGAGCAGTACTTC.

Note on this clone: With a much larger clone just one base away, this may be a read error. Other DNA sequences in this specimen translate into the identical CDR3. CDR3 nucleotides: TGCGCCAGCAGCTTTGGTAGCTCTGAAGCTTTCTTT. It translates to CASSFGSSEAFF. The chain employs TRBV5-1 and TRBJ1-1, with no clear D. Germline assignment: CDR1 SGHRS and CDR2 YFSETQ. This CDR3 region has 12 residues. V gave up 2 bases and J gave up 6 bases, with 8 bases separating them.

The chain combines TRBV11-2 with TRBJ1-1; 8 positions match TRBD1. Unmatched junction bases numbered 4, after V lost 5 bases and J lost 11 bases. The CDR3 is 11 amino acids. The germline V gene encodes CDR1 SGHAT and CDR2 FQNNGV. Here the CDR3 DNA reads TGTGCCAGCAGCCTGGGGACAGGCGCTTTCTTT. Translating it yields CASSLGTGAFF.

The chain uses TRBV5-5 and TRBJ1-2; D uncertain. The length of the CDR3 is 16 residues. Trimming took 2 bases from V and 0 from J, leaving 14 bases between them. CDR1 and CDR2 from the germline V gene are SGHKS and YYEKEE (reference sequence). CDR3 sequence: CASSLGRTTTNYGYTF. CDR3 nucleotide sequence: TGTGCCAGCAGCTTAGGGAGGACGACCACTAACTATGGCTACACCTTC. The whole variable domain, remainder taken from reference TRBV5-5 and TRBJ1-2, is DAGVTQSPTHLIKTRGQQVTLRCSPISGHKSVSWYQQVLGQGPQFIFQYYEKEERGRGNFPDRFSARQFPNYSSELNVNALLLGDSALYLCASSLGRTTTNYGYTFGSGTRLTVV.

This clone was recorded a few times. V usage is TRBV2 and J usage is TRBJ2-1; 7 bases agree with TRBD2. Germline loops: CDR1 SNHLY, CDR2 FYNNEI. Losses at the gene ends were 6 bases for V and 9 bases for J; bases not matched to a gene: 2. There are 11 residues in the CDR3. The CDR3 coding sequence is TGTGCCAGCAGAGCGGGGATTGAGCAGTTCTTC. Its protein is CASRAGIEQFF.

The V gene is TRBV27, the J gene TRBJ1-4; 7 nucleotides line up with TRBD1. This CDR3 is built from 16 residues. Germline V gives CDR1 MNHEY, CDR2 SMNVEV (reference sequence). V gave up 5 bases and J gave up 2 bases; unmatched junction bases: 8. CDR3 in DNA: TGTGCCAGCAGTGTAAGACCGGGACAGACTAATGAAAAACTGTTTTTT. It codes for CASSVRPGQTNEKLFF.

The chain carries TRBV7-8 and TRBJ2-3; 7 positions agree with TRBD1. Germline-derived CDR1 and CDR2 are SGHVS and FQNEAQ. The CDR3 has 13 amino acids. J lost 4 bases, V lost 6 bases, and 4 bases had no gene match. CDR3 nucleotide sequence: TGTGCCAGCAGGAGGGACAGTTCAGATACGCAGTATTTT. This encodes CASRRDSSDTQYF. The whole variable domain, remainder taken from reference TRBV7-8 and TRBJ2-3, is GAGVSQSPRYKVAKRGQDVALRCDPISGHVSLFWYQQALGQGPEFLTYFQNEAQLDKSGLPSDRFFAERPEGSVSTLKIQRTQQEDSAVYLCASRRDSSDTQYFGPGTRLTVL.

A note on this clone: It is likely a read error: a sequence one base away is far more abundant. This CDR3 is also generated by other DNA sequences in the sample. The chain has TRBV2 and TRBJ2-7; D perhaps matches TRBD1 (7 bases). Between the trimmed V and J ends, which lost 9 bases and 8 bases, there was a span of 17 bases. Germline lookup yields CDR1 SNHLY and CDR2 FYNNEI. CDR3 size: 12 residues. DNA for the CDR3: TGTGCCAGTAGGGGAGGACAGGCCCAGCAGTACTTC. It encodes CASRGGQAQQYF.